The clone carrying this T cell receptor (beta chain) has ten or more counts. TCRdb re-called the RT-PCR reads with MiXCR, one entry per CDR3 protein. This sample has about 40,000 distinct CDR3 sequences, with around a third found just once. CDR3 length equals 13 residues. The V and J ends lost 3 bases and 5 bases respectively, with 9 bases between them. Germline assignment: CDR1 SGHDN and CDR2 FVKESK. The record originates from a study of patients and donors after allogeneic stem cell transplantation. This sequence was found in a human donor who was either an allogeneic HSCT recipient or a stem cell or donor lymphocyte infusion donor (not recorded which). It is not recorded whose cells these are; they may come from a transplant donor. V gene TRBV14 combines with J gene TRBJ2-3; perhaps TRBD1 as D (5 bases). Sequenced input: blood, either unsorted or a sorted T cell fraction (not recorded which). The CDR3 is CASSHRVEDTQYF. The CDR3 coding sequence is TGTGCCAGCAGCCACAGGGTTGAAGATACGCAGTATTTT.